This entry lists 12 T cell receptor beta chains sequenced from one sample in a study of blood T cell repertoires in COVID-19. The repertoire was sequenced with immunoSEQ multiplex PCR; TCRdb's copy has only in-frame clones and lacks some. Here the sample spans around 58,000 clones, approximately 91% being singletons. The sequencing input was peripheral blood. These receptors all stem from a woman in her sixties or seventies with active or convalescent COVID-19.

The chain carries TRBV7-3 and TRBJ2-5, with TRBD2 matching 10 bases. CDR1 and CDR2 from the germline V gene are SGHTA and FQGTGA. The CDR3 has 14 amino acids. Trimming cost V 4 bases and J 4 bases; bases outside gene matches: 3. This CDR3 is CASSSTSGVETQYF. The CDR3 DNA is TGTGCCAGCAGCTCTACTAGCGGGGTAGAGACCCAGTACTTC.

The chain recombines TRBV19 with TRBJ1-1, with D possibly TRBD1 on 5 matching bases. The ends were cut back, 1 base at V and 9 bases at J, with 15 bases in the middle. CDR1 and CDR2 (germline): LNHDA, SQIVND (reference sequence). The CDR3 is 14 amino acids. The CDR3 reads CASSIGGEGRKAFF. The CDR3, as DNA: TGTGCCAGTAGTATAGGAGGGGAGGGGAGGAAAGCTTTCTTT.

The chain recombines TRBV20-1 with TRBJ2-1; 11 bases map to TRBD2. The CDR3 covers 14 residues. After removal of 6 bases from V and 6 bases from J, the junction contained 7 bases not matched to a gene. Germline CDR1 DFQATT, CDR2 SNEGSKA (reference sequence). The CDR3 loop reads CSASSGRASNEQFF. CDR3 DNA: TGCAGTGCAAGTAGCGGGAGGGCCTCCAATGAGCAGTTCTTC.

This rearrangement joins TRBV28 to TRBJ1-1; D call uncertain. The CDR3 has 12 residues. V lost 6 bases and J 5 bases, leaving 10 bases between the germline ends. Germline CDR1 MDHEN, CDR2 SYDVKM. CDR3 loop: CASSSVGTEAFF. The DNA of the CDR3 is TGTGCCAGCAGCTCCGTCGGTACTGAAGCTTTCTTT.

The count of this clone is one. J is TRBJ2-3 and V is TRBV18, with 7 nucleotides matching TRBD1. CDR1 KGHSH and CDR2 LQKENI come from the germline V gene. This CDR3 is built from 16 residues. The V and J ends lost 5 bases and 0 bases, in that order; junction bases with no gene match: 8. CDR3 bases: TGTGCCAGCTCAAGAGGACAGGTCTCTAGCACAGATACGCAGTATTTT. Protein product: CASSRGQVSSTDTQYF.

This rearrangement joins TRBV6-5 to TRBJ2-5; 7 bases agree with TRBD2. The ends lost 6 bases at V and 5 bases at J; junction bases unmatched: 12. Germline CDR1 MNHEY, CDR2 SVGAGI. CDR3 length equals 15 residues. Here the CDR3 reads CASRDLRGGKETQYF. The CDR3 DNA is TGTGCCAGCAGGGACCTACGGGGAGGGAAGGAGACCCAGTACTTC.

The gene calls are TRBV7-2 and TRBJ1-5; TRBD1 might be the D (5 bases). Trimming left V 2 bases short and J 1 base short, with 9 bases between. This CDR3 is built from 15 residues. Germline CDR1 and CDR2: SGHTA and FQGNSA. CDR3 amino acids: CASSLSQGSNQPQHF. The CDR3 DNA reads as TGTGCCAGCAGCTTATCTCAGGGCAGCAATCAGCCCCAGCATTTT.

The chain links TRBV7-9 to TRBJ1-2; tentative D call: TRBD1 (6 bases). CDR3 length equals 14 residues. V shed 3 bases and J shed 4 bases, with 12 bases lying between them. Germline CDR1 reads SEHNR; CDR2 reads FQNEAQ (reference sequence). The CDR3 DNA is TGTGCCAGCAGCTTTTGGACAGAAGCCTATGGCTACACCTTC. Protein: CASSFWTEAYGYTF.

CDR3 bases: TGTGCCAGTAGCGCCTCGGCGGGGGGCTCTGGAAACACCATATATTTT. It is translated as CASSASAGGSGNTIYF. This chain joins TRBV19 and TRBJ1-3; maybe TRBD1 (5 bases). CDR3 length equals 16 residues. V was trimmed by 6 bases and J by 0 bases, leaving 15 bases between them. Germline-derived CDR1 and CDR2 are LNHDA and SQIVND (reference sequence).

The CDR3 reads CASTTDRPYQPQHF. CDR3 sequence (DNA): TGTGCCAGCACCACTGACAGGCCCTATCAGCCCCAGCATTTT. The rearrangement joins TRBV6-5 to TRBJ1-5; possibly TRBD1 for D (6 bases). Trimming took off 7 bases at V and 5 bases at J, with 15 bases between the two ends. CDR3 length: 14 amino acids. Germline V gene data show CDR1 as MNHEY and CDR2 as SVGAGI.

The chain couples TRBV20-1 to TRBJ2-7; D might be TRBD2 (5 bases). V was clipped by 3 bases and J by 7 bases, with 19 bases between them. The length of the CDR3 is 14 residues. CDR1 is DFQATT and CDR2 is SNEGSKA in the germline V gene (reference sequence). The CDR3 loop is CSASWELGGWEQYF. The CDR3, as DNA: TGCAGTGCTAGTTGGGAACTAGGAGGTTGGGAGCAGTACTTC.

The chain has TRBV28 and TRBJ2-2; TRBD1 might be the D (5 bases). Trimming left V 3 bases short and J 6 bases short, with 8 bases between. The CDR3 is 13 amino acids. Germline V gives CDR1 MDHEN, CDR2 SYDVKM. The CDR3 coding sequence is TGTGCCAGCAGTTTTGGGGCGGCCGGGGAGCTGTTTTTT. Translating it yields CASSFGAAGELFF.